Listed here are 2 T cell receptor beta chains from one sample, sequenced in a study of technical replicates of blood from several donors. Method: immunoSEQ multiplex PCR; TCRdb's copy keeps in-frame clones and lacks some. Among about 76,000 clones, 94% were seen once, and the ten largest hold 0.39%. The material sequenced was T cells isolated from PBMCs. All receptors derive from a human donor in good health.

This chain links TRBV7-6 with TRBJ1-1; D may be TRBD1 (5 bases). Germline V lookup: CDR1 SGHVS, CDR2 FNYEAQ. The CDR3 consists of 14 residues. Deletions cut 4 bases from V and 5 bases from J, with 14 bases between. The CDR3 sequence: CASSYEQVGTEAFF. In nucleotides, the CDR3 is TGTGCCAGCAGCTACGAACAGGTCGGGACTGAAGCTTTCTTT.

The genes are TRBV7-2 and TRBJ2-1, with D perhaps TRBD1 (5 bases). Germline CDR1 is SGHTA and CDR2 is FQGNSA. CDR3 length: 12 amino acids. Trimming took off 1 base at V and 13 bases at J, with 11 bases between the two ends. CDR3 residues: CASSLDLGAQFF. In DNA form, the CDR3 reads TGTGCCAGCAGCTTAGACCTAGGGGCCCAGTTCTTC.